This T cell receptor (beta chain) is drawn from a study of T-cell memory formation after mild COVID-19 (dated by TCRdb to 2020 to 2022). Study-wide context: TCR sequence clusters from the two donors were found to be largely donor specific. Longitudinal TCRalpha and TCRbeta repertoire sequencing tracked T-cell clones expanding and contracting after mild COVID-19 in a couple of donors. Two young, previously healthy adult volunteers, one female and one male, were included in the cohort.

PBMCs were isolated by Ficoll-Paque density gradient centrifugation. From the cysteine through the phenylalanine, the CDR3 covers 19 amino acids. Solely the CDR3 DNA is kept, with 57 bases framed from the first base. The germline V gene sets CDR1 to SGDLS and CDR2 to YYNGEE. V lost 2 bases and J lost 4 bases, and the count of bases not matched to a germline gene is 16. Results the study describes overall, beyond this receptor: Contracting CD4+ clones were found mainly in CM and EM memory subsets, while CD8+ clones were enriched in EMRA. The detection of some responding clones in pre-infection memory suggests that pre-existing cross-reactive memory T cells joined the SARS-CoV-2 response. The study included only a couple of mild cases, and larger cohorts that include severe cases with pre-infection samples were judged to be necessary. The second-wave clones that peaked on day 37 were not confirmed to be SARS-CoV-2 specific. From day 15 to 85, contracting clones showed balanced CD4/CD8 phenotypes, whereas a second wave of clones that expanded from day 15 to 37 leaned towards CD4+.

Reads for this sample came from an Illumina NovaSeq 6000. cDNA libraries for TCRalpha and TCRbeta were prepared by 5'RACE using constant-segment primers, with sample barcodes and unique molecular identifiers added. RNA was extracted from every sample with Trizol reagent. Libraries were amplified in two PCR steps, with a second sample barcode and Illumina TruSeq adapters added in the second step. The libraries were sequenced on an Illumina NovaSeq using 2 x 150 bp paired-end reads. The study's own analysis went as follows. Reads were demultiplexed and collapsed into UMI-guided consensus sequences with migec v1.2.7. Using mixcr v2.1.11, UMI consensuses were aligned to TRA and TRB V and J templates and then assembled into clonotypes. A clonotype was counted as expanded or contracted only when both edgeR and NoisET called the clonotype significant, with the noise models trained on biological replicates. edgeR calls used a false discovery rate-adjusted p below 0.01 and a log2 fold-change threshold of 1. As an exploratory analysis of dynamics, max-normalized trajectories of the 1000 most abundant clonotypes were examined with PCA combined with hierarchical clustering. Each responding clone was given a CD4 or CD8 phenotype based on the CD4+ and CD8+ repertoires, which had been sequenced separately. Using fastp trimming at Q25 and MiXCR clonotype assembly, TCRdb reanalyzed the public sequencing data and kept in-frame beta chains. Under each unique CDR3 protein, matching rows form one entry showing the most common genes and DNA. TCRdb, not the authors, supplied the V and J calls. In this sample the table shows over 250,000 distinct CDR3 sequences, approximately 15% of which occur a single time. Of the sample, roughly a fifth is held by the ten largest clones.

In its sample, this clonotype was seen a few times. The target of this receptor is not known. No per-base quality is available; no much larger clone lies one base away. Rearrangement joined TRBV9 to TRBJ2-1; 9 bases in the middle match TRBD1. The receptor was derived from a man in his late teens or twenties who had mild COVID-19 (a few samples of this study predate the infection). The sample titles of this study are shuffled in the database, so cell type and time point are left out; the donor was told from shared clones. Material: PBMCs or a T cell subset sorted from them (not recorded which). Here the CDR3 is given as CASSVLPPWGQGEYNEQFF. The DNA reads TGTGCCAGCAGCGTCCTACCCCCGTGGGGACAGGGCGAATACAATGAGCAGTTCTTC.